Shown below are 25 T cell receptor beta chains from a single sample sequenced in a study of cytomegalovirus exposure and HLA in healthy donors. The primer mix had 60 Vbeta and 13 Jbeta primers. Sequencing used immunoSEQ multiplex PCR; TCRdb keeps in-frame clones, though not all of them. Of some 65,000 clones listed, approximately 78% are singletons. Sequencing input: PBMCs. The receptors derive from a girl between 10 and 17 years old in good health and CMV-seropositive.

The chain combines TRBV2 with TRBJ1-1; possible D gene TRBD1, 5 bases. Trimming pared 3 bases from V and 4 bases from J, leaving 9 bases between. Germline V lookup: CDR1 SNHLY, CDR2 FYNNEI. CDR3 length: 13 residues. In nucleotides, the CDR3 is TGTGCCAGCAGTGACGGCAGGGCCACTGAAGCTTTCTTT. It yields the protein CASSDGRATEAFF. The full variable domain, rest sourced from reference TRBV2 and TRBJ1-1, is EPEVTQTPSHQVTQMGQEVILRCVPISNHLYFYWYRQILGQKVEFLVSFYNNEISEKSEIFDDQFSVERPDGSNFTLKIRSTKLEDSAMYFCASSDGRATEAFFGQGTRLTVV.

This chain connects TRBV29-1 to TRBJ2-5; 11 bases line up with TRBD2. The J call may be mistaken, given a closer DNA end match to TRBJ2-7. The length of the CDR3 is 16 residues. Germline CDR1 reads SQVTM; CDR2 reads ANQGSEA. The CDR3 DNA is TGCAGCGTTGTGGGGGGGGTACTAGCGGGAGTATACGAGCAGTACTTC. Residues: CSVVGGVLAGVYEQYF.

This CDR3 reads CASSTPGLAGFNEQFF. The CDR3 nucleotides read TGTGCCAGCAGCACACCGGGACTAGCGGGATTCAATGAGCAGTTCTTC. This chain joins TRBV7-9 and TRBJ2-1; 13 bases are a match to TRBD2. Trimming took 5 bases from V and 6 from J; bases not matched to a gene: 7. The CDR3 spans 16 residues. The germline V gene has CDR1 SEHNR and CDR2 FQNEAQ (reference sequence).

J is TRBJ2-5 and V is TRBV30, with a tentative D call TRBD2 (6 bases). CDR3 length: 14 amino acids. The germline V and J ends were trimmed by 0 bases and 5 bases, with 13 bases remaining between them. The germline V gene has CDR1 GTSNPN and CDR2 SVGIG (reference sequence). CDR3 in DNA: TGTGCCTGGAGTGTACGGGGGTCAGGGGAGACCCAGTACTTC. It encodes CAWSVRGSGETQYF.

DNA for the CDR3: TGCAGCGTTGAACTAGCGGGAAACACAGATACGCAGTATTTT. Amino acids: CSVELAGNTDTQYF. The V and J genes are TRBV29-1 and TRBJ2-3; 9 bases align to TRBD2. The CDR3 is 14 amino acids. V lost 2 bases, J lost 2 bases, and 2 bases stayed unmatched. CDR1 is SQVTM and CDR2 is ANQGSEA in the germline V gene.

The chain carries TRBV10-2 and TRBJ2-7; 9 bases align to TRBD2. Germline V gives CDR1 WSHSY, CDR2 SAAADI. This CDR3 region has 17 residues. Trimming at V came to 0 bases and at J to 6 bases, leaving 12 bases not matched to a gene. The chain's CDR3 is CASSESRLAGKRLEQYF. The CDR3 nucleotides read TGCGCCAGCAGTGAGTCGCGGCTAGCGGGAAAGAGGCTCGAGCAGTACTTC.

This chain connects TRBV9 to TRBJ2-5; 14 bases fit TRBD2. The CDR3 runs 16 residues. Germline CDR1 and CDR2: SGDLS and YYNGEE. Losses at the gene ends were 0 bases for V and 4 bases for J; bases not matched to a gene: 2. In DNA, the CDR3 is TGTGCCAGCAGCGTAGAAGGGACTAGCGGGAGAGAGACCCAGTACTTC. Residues: CASSVEGTSGRETQYF. The full variable domain, rest sourced from reference TRBV9 and TRBJ2-5, is DSGVTQTPKHLITATGQRVTLRCSPRSGDLSVYWYQQSLDQGLQFLIQYYNGEERAKGNILERFSAQQFPDLHSELNLSSLELGDSALYFCASSVEGTSGRETQYFGPGTRLLVL.

Only a few counts were recorded for this clone. The V call is TRBV28, the J call TRBJ1-5, with 10 bases matching TRBD1. The CDR3 totals 14 residues. CDR1 is MDHEN, CDR2 SYDVKM, per germline. J gave up 6 bases and V 5 bases, and 4 bases lay outside the gene matches. The CDR3 region has the DNA TGTGCCAGCAGTGGGGGGACAGGGGCTCAGCCCCAGCATTTT. Translating gives CASSGGTGAQPQHF.

The chain links TRBV27 to TRBJ2-2, with a possible D match to TRBD1 (5 bases). From germline, CDR1 is MNHEY and CDR2 SMNVEV (reference sequence). The V gene lost 8 bases and the J gene lost 4 bases, with 11 bases spanning the gap. This CDR3 spans 13 amino acids. CDR3 DNA: TGTGCCAGCGGGCACAGGAGCACCGGGGAGCTGTTTTTT. Translated: CASGHRSTGELFF.

The V gene is TRBV5-8, the J gene TRBJ1-5, with TRBD1 matching over 11 bases. Trimming at V came to 4 bases and at J to 4 bases, leaving 4 bases not matched to a gene. The length of the CDR3 is 15 residues. CDR1 and CDR2 (germline): SGHTS, YDEGEE. CDR3 residues: CASSIGTGGNQPQHF. In nucleotides, the CDR3 is TGTGCCAGCAGCATCGGGACAGGGGGTAATCAGCCCCAGCATTTT.

The J gene is TRBJ2-6, the V gene TRBV30; D might be TRBD1 (6 bases). CDR3 length: 19 amino acids. With 0 bases removed from V and 4 bases from J, the gap between germline ends came to 22 bases. Per the germline V gene, CDR1 is GTSNPN and CDR2 is SVGIG (reference sequence). The CDR3 region is CAWSVLRARARGGANVLTF. In DNA, the CDR3 is TGTGCCTGGAGTGTATTGAGGGCCAGGGCCAGGGGAGGGGCCAACGTCCTGACTTTC.

The chain employs TRBV5-1 and TRBJ1-1, with D tentatively TRBD1 (5 bases). Trimming left V 0 bases short and J 0 bases short, with 9 bases between. CDR3 length equals 15 residues. Germline-derived CDR1 and CDR2 are SGHRS and YFSETQ. The CDR3 bases are TGCGCCAGCAGCTTGGTGGAGGGACTGAACACTGAAGCTTTCTTT. This codes for CASSLVEGLNTEAFF.

The rearrangement links TRBV5-1 to TRBJ1-1, with 9 bases identical to TRBD1. The CDR3 contains 16 residues. Trimming removed 2 bases from V and 3 bases from J; junction bases left unmatched: 8. Germline V lookup: CDR1 SGHRS, CDR2 YFSETQ. The CDR3 bases are TGCGCCAGCAGCTTAAACCGGGACAGGGTCCACACTGAAGCTTTCTTT. Translating gives CASSLNRDRVHTEAFF. Full variable domain (outside the CDR3, taken from reference TRBV5-1 and TRBJ1-1): KAGVTQTPRYLIKTRGQQVTLSCSPISGHRSVSWYQQTPGQGLQFLFEYFSETQRNKGNFPGRFSGRQFSNSRSEMNVSTLELGDSALYLCASSLNRDRVHTEAFFGQGTRLTVV.

The chain employs TRBV7-2 and TRBJ2-5; D is possibly TRBD2 (6 bases). The CDR3 contains 14 residues. V was cut by 5 bases and J by 14 bases, with 24 bases left in between. Germline loops: CDR1 SGHTA, CDR2 FQGNSA. CDR3 sequence reads: CASSRDRHRDFKYF. The CDR3, as DNA: TGTGCCAGCAGCCGAGACAGACACCGGGACTTCAAATACTTC.

The gene calls are TRBV28 and TRBJ1-4; TRBD1 matches 7 bases. V trimming: 5 bases; J trimming: 8 bases; junction bases outside the gene matches: 8. The CDR3 covers 14 residues. Germline V CDR1 and CDR2: MDHEN, SYDVKM. The CDR3 loop reads CASSPQGVGEKLFF. The DNA of the CDR3 is TGTGCCAGCAGTCCCCAGGGGGTTGGGGAAAAACTGTTTTTT.

The chain links TRBV5-6 to TRBJ2-7, with D possibly being TRBD2 (5 bases). The CDR3 is 13 amino acids. V lost 4 bases and J 4 bases, leaving 12 bases between the germline ends. Germline CDR1 SGHDT, CDR2 YYEEEE. The CDR3: CASSHNWRYEQYF. The CDR3 nucleotides read TGTGCCAGCAGCCACAATTGGAGGTACGAGCAGTACTTC.

V usage is TRBV5-1 and J usage is TRBJ2-7; no definite D call. Trimming cost V 4 bases and J 2 bases, with 16 bases left between them. The CDR3 consists of 15 residues. Per the germline V gene, CDR1 is SGHRS and CDR2 is YFSETQ. The CDR3: CASSRDPASPYEQYF. The CDR3 region has the DNA TGCGCCAGCAGCCGTGATCCCGCGTCCCCCTACGAGCAGTACTTC.

The rearrangement uses TRBV6-1 and TRBJ2-5; tentatively, D is TRBD2 (5 bases). Germline V CDR1 and CDR2: MNHNS, SASEGT. The V end lost 0 bases, the J end lost 4 bases, and 12 bases lay between the germline ends. This CDR3 has 15 amino acids. CDR3 loop: CASSEALLRAETQYF. CDR3 bases: TGTGCCAGCAGTGAAGCGCTTCTGCGGGCAGAGACCCAGTACTTC.

V and J are TRBV2 and TRBJ1-6; D is ambiguous. The CDR3 is made up of 19 amino acids. The germline gives CDR1 SNHLY, CDR2 FYNNEI. Trimming took 4 bases from V and 0 from J, leaving 19 bases between them. CDR3 sequence reads: CASSGFYGRRSSYNSPLHF. The CDR3 DNA follows: TGTGCCAGCAGTGGATTTTATGGGAGACGGAGCTCCTATAATTCACCCCTCCACTTT.

This chain joins TRBV6-5 and TRBJ2-1; 8 bases line up with TRBD1. The CDR3 loop spans 15 amino acids. V gave up 0 bases and J gave up 8 bases; unmatched junction bases: 6. CDR1 is MNHEY and CDR2 is SVGAGI in the germline V gene. The CDR3 reads CASSYSGTGGYEQFF. In DNA, the CDR3 is TGTGCCAGCAGTTACTCCGGGACAGGAGGCTATGAGCAGTTCTTC.

The J gene is TRBJ1-2, the V gene TRBV7-2; no definite D call. CDR1 and CDR2 (germline): SGHTA, FQGNSA. Trimming cost V 3 bases and J 1 base, with 18 bases left between them. CDR3 size: 17 residues. The CDR3 coding sequence is TGTGCCAGCAGCTTGGAGAGTCGGCACAACCTTAACTATGGCTACACCTTC. Translation: CASSLESRHNLNYGYTF.

This chain connects TRBV4-3 to TRBJ2-3; 8 bases line up with TRBD2. CDR3 length: 16 residues. Per germline, CDR1 LGHNA and CDR2 YSLEER. With 3 bases clipped from V and 0 bases from J, the junction kept 5 bases outside the gene matches. CDR3 coding DNA: TGCGCCAGCAGCCAGGGAACTAGCGGAAGCACAGATACGCAGTATTTT. It yields the protein CASSQGTSGSTDTQYF.

The chain is built from TRBV25-1 and TRBJ2-1; TRBD2 matches 8 bases. CDR1 and CDR2 from the germline V gene are MGHDK and SYGVNS. V lost 2 bases to trimming and J lost 5 bases; unmatched junction nucleotides: 8. CDR3 size: 16 residues. The CDR3 loop reads CASSERGGTRDNEQFF. DNA for the CDR3: TGTGCCAGCAGTGAAAGGGGCGGGACTAGAGACAATGAGCAGTTCTTC.

J is TRBJ1-1 and V is TRBV6-5, with 7 bases identical to TRBD1. Germline-derived CDR1 and CDR2 are MNHEY and SVGAGI. V shed 5 bases, J shed 0 bases, and the junction held 6 bases outside the gene matches. The CDR3 loop spans 15 amino acids. The CDR3 nucleotides read TGTGCCAGCAGTCCCGGGACAGTTATGAACACTGAAGCTTTCTTT. Translated: CASSPGTVMNTEAFF.

This clone has just a few counts. The chain joins TRBV28 to TRBJ2-6; a weak D match, TRBD2 (5 bases). Germline V gives CDR1 MDHEN, CDR2 SYDVKM. The CDR3 contains 15 residues. V dropped 2 bases and J dropped 7 bases, with 12 bases sitting between them. Here the CDR3 reads CASSLGSSIANVLTF. For the CDR3, the DNA is TGTGCCAGCAGTTTAGGGAGTAGTATAGCCAACGTCCTGACTTTC.